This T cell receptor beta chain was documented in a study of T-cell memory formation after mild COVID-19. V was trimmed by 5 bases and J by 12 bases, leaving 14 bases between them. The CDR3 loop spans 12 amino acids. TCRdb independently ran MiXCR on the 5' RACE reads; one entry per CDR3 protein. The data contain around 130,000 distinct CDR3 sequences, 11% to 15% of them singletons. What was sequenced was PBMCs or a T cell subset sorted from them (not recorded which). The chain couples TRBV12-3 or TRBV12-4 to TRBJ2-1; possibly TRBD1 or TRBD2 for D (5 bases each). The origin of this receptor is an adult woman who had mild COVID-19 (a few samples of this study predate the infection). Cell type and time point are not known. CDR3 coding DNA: TGTGCCAGCAGTCTAAGATGGGGGTGGCAGTTCTTC. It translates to CASSLRWGWQFF.